This TCR beta chain was recovered during a study of tumor-infiltrating lymphocytes in primary liver carcinoma. Study-wide findings and caveats: Tumor region pairs outstripped tumor-adjacent and tumor-blood pairs in overlap.

Germline DNA was also extracted, and blood RNA was taken from unsorted whole blood. There are many counts of this clonotype. Its antigen is not identified. A constant-region primer primed TCR beta cDNA synthesis from 400 to 600 ng of total RNA. For TCR beta, libraries were produced by three nested multiplex PCR rounds using slightly modified ARM-PCR. In the first two PCR rounds, TRBV1-TRBV30 forward primers were paired with a C-beta reverse primer, and each round lasted around 10 cycles. TCRdb processed the multiplex PCR reads anew with MiXCR; each CDR3 protein has one entry. The table lists about 320,000 distinct CDR3 sequences, about 62% of them singletons. V was trimmed by 0 bases and J by 7 bases, leaving 19 bases between them. Germline CDR1 and CDR2: MNHNY and SVGAGI (reference sequence). The length of the CDR3 is 17 residues.

Source material: peripheral blood. This sequence was found in a man aged 35 to 55 with primary liver carcinoma and hepatitis B virus infection. The chain is built from TRBV6-6 and TRBJ2-1, with D uncertain. The CDR3 nucleotides are TGTGCCAGCAGTTACTCATCGACGGCCGTAGACCGGAATGAGCAGTTCTTC. Translation: CASSYSSTAVDRNEQFF.